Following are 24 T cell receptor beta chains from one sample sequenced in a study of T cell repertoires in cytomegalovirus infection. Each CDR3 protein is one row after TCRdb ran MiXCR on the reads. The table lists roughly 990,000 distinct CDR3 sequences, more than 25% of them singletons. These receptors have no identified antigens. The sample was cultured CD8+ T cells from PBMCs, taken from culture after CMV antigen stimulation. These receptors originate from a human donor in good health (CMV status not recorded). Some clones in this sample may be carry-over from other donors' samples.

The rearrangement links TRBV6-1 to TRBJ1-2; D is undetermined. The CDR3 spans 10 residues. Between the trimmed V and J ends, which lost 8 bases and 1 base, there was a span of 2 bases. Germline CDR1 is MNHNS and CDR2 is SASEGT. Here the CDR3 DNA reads TGTGCCAGCTTTAACTATGGCTACACCTTC. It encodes CASFNYGYTF.

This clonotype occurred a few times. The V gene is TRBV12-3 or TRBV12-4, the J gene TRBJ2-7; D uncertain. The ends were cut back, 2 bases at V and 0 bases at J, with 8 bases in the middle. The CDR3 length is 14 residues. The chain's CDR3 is CASSLRLASYEQYV. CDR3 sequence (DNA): TGTGCCAGCAGTTTAAGGCTGGCCTCCTACGAGCAGTACGTC.

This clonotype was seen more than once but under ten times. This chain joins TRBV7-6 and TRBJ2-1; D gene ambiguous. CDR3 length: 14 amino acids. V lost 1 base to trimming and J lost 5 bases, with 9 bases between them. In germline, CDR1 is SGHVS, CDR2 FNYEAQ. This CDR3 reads CASSLVAVHNEQFF. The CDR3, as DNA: TGTGCCAGCAGCTTAGTGGCAGTTCACAATGAGCAGTTCTTC.

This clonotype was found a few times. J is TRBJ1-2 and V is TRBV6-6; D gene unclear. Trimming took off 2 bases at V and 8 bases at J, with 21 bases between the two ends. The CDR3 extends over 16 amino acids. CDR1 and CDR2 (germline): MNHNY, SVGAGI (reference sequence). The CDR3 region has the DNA TGTGCCAGCAGTTACAACGGTCAGACGGTAGTAGGGGGCTACACCTTC. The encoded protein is CASSYNGQTVVGGYTF.

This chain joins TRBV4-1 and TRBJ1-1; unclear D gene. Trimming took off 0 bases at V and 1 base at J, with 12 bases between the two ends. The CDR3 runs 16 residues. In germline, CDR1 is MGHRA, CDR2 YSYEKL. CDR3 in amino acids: CASSQDSVAPNTEAFF. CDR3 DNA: TGCGCCAGCAGCCAAGATAGCGTAGCTCCGAACACTGAAGCTTTCTTT.

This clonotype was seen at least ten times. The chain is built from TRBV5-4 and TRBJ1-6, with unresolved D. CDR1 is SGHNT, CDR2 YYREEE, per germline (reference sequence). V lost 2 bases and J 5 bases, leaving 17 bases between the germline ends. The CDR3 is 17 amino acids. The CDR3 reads CASSFAPRPTNNSPLHF. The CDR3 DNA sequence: TGTGCCAGCAGCTTTGCCCCCCGGCCAACTAATAATTCACCCCTCCACTTT. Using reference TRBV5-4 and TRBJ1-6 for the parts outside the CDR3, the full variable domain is ETGVTQSPTHLIKTRGQQVTLRCSSQSGHNTVSWYQQALGQGPQFIFQYYREEENGRGNFPPRFSGLQFPNYSSELNVNALELDDSALYLCASSFAPRPTNNSPLHFGNGTRLTVT.

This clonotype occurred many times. The CDR3 loop reads CATRAMNTEAFF. The CDR3 DNA is TGTGCCACCAGGGCGATGAACACTGAAGCTTTCTTT. The rearrangement joins TRBV7-6 to TRBJ1-1; D may be TRBD1 (5 bases). The CDR3 is made up of 12 amino acids. V lost 10 bases, J lost 0 bases, and 9 bases lay in between. CDR1 is SGHVS, CDR2 FNYEAQ, per germline.

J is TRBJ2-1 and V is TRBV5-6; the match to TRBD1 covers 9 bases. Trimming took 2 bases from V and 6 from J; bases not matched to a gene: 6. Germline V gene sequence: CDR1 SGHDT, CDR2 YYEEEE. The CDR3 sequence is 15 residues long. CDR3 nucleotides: TGTGCCAGCAGCTTCGGGACAGGGAGTATCAATGAGCAGTTCTTC. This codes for CASSFGTGSINEQFF.

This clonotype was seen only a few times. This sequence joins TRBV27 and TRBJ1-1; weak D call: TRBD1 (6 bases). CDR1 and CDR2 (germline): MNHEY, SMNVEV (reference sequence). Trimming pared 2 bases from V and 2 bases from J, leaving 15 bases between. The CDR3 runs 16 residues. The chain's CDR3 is CASSLNPGTSNTEAFF. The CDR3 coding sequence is TGTGCCAGCAGTTTAAATCCCGGGACAAGTAACACTGAAGCTTTCTTT.

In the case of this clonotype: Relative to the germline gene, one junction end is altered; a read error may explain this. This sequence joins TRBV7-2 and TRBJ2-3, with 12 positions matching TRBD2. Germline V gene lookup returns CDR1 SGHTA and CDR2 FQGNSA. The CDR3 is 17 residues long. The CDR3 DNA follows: TGTGCCAGTAGCTTCACTAGCGGGGGGTTATCCACAAATACGCAGTATTTT. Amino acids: CASSFTSGGLSTNTQYF. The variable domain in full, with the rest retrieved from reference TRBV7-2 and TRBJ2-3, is GAGVSQSPSNKVTEKGKDVELRCDPISGHTALYWYRQSLGQGLEFLIYFQGNSAPDKSGLPSDRFSAERTGGSVSTLTIQRTQQEDSAVYLCASSFTSGGLSTNTQYFGPGTRLTVL.

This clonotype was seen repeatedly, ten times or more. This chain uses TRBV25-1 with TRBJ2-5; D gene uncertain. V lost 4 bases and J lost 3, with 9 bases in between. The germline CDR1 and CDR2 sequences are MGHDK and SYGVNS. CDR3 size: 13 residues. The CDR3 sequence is CASSVNVEETQYF. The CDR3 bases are TGTGCCAGCAGTGTAAACGTGGAAGAGACCCAGTACTTC.

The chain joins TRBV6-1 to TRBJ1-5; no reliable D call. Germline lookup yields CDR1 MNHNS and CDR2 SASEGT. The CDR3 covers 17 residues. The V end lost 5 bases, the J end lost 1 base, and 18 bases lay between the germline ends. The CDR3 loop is CASSPYGRSRSNQPQHF. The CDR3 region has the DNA TGTGCCAGCAGTCCCTATGGGAGGAGTCGGAGCAATCAGCCCCAGCATTTT.

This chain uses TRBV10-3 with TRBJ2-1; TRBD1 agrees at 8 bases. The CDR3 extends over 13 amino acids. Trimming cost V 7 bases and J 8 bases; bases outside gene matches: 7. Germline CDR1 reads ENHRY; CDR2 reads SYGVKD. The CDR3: CAITGTGGDEQFF. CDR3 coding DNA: TGTGCCATCACCGGGACAGGAGGCGATGAGCAGTTCTTC.

The CDR3 here is CASSYGTSLAGELFF. CDR3 nucleotide sequence: TGTGCCAGCAGTTACGGGACTAGCTTGGCCGGGGAGCTGTTTTTT. The chain combines TRBV6-6 with TRBJ2-2; 9 bases align to TRBD2. The ends lost 2 bases at V and 6 bases at J; junction bases unmatched: 4. Per germline, CDR1 MNHNY and CDR2 SVGAGI (reference sequence). The CDR3 runs 15 residues.

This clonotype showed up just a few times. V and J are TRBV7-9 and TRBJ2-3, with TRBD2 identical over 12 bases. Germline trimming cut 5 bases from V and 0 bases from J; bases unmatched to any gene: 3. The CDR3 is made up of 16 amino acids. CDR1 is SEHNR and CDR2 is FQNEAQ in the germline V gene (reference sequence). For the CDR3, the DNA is TGTGCCAGCAGCCACGGGACTAGCGGGAGCACAGATACGCAGTATTTT. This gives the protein CASSHGTSGSTDTQYF.

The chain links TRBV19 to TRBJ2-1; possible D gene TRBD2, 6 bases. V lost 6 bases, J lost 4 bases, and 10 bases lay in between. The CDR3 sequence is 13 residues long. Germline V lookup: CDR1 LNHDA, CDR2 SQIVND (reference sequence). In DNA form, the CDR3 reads TGTGCCAGTAGCGGGGACTGGTACAATGAGCAGTTCTTC. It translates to CASSGDWYNEQFF.

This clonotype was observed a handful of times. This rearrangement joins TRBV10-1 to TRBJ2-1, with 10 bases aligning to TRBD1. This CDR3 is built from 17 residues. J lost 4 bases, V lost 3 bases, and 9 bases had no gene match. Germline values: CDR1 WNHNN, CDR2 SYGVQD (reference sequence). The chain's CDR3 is CASSDPMTGGSYNEQFF. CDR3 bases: TGCGCCAGCAGTGATCCCATGACAGGGGGCTCGTACAATGAGCAGTTCTTC.

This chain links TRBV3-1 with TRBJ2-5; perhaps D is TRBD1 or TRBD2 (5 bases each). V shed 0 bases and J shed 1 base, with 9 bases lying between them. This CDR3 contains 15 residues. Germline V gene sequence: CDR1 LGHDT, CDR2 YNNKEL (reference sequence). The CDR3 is CASSQEMGTQETQYF. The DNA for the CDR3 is TGTGCCAGCAGCCAAGAGATGGGGACCCAAGAGACCCAGTACTTC.

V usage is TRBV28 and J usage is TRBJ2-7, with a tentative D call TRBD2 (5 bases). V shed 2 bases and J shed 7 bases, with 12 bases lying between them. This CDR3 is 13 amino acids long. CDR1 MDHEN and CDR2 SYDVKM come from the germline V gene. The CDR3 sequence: CASSLTWEREQYV. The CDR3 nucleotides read TGTGCCAGCAGTTTAACGTGGGAGAGGGAGCAGTACGTC.

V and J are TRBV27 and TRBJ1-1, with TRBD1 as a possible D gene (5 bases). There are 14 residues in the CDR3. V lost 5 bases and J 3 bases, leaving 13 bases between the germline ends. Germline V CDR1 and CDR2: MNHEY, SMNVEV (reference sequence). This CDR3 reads CASSPGLEDTEAFF. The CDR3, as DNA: TGTGCCAGCAGTCCGGGGCTAGAGGACACTGAAGCTTTCTTT.

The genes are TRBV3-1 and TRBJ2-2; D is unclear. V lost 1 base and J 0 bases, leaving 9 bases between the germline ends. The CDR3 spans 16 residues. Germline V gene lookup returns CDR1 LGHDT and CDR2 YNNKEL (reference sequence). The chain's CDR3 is CASSQVGEPNTGELFF. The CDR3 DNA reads TGTGCCAGCAGCCAAGTCGGAGAACCGAACACCGGGGAGCTGTTTTTT.

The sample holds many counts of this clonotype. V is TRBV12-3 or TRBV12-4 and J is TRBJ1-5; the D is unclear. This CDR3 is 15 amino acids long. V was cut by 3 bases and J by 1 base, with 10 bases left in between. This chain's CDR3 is CASSFGEASNQPQHF. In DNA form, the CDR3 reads TGTGCCAGCAGTTTCGGGGAGGCAAGCAATCAGCCCCAGCATTTT.

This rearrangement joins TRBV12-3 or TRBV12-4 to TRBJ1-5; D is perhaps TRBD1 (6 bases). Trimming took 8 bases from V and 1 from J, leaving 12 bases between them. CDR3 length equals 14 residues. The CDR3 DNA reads TGTGCCAGCGACGGGGGCCAGAGCAATCAGCCCCAGCATTTT. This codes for CASDGGQSNQPQHF.

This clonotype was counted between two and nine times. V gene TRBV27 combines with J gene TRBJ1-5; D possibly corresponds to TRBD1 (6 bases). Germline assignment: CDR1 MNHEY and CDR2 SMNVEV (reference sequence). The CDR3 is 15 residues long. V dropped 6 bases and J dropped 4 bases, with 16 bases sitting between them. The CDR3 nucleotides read TGTGCCAGCAGCGCCTCCGGGACACCTAATCAGCCCCAGCATTTT. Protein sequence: CASSASGTPNQPQHF.